This T cell receptor beta chain was observed in a study of monozygotic twins with inflammatory bowel disease. TCRdb re-called the 5' RACE reads; one entry per CDR3 protein, DNA not given. Recorded for this sample: roughly 200,000 distinct CDR3 sequences. The germline CDR1 and CDR2 sequences are MNHGY and SAAAGT. This CDR3 has 18 residues. Sequenced sample: blood. The rearrangement links TRBV6-8 to TRBJ2-1; TCRdb returns TRBD2, unconfirmable since there is no DNA. The sequence derives from a human donor with ulcerative colitis or Crohn's disease, or a healthy co-twin of an affected twin (not recorded which). CDR3: CASTGLAGGTSSYNEQFF.